Below are 18 T cell receptor beta chains sequenced from a single sample in a study of CD8+ T cells in alopecia areata. Following RNA extraction, reverse transcription yielded cDNA that acted as the sequencing template. Clones were read by immunoSEQ multiplex PCR, and TCRdb kept only the in-frame ones, dropping some. This repertoire shows about 210,000 clones, 50% to 75% found once; its top ten account for more than 3.5%. Treatment specified: oral pan-JAK inhibitor, 5-10 mg twice daily. The sequencing here drew on CD4+ T cells sorted from blood, taken at week 4, from a patient treated with tofacitinib. Receptor source: a human donor with alopecia areata.

This sequence joins TRBV4-1 and TRBJ2-2; D may be TRBD1 or TRBD2 (5 bases each). The CDR3 contains 15 residues. Trimming stripped 3 bases from V and 7 bases from J, with 15 bases between. Germline values: CDR1 MGHRA, CDR2 YSYEKL. The CDR3, as DNA: TGCGCCAGCAGCCAGCCGACCGTGGGGGTCGGGGAGCTGTTTTTT. Residues: CASSQPTVGVGELFF.

CDR3 sequence (DNA): TGTGCCTCACGGGGGGCTGGGGCCAACGTCCTGACTTTC. Encoded protein: CASRGAGANVLTF. The chain recombines TRBV6-5 with TRBJ2-6; TRBD2 matches at 7 bases. Germline V gene lookup returns CDR1 MNHEY and CDR2 SVGAGI. After removal of 11 bases from V and 2 bases from J, the junction contained 3 bases not matched to a gene. The CDR3 loop spans 13 amino acids.

This clone was detected only a few times. This chain uses TRBV29-1 with TRBJ2-1, with 10 bases fitting TRBD2. The V gene end was trimmed by 6 bases and the J gene end by 5 bases; junction bases not matched to a gene: 10. Germline-derived CDR1 and CDR2 are SQVTM and ANQGSEA. The CDR3 consists of 15 residues. CDR3 sequence reads: CSVVRWTSGDNEQFF. The CDR3 DNA reads TGCAGCGTGGTGAGGTGGACTAGCGGAGACAATGAGCAGTTCTTC.

This clone was seen a handful of times. Sequence at one end of the junction differs from germline and may be a read error. The chain couples TRBV7-9 to TRBJ2-1; D is undetermined. This CDR3 is built from 14 residues. The germline CDR1 and CDR2 sequences are SEHNR and FQNEAQ (reference sequence). CDR3 sequence reads: CASSQDRQWSEQFF. CDR3 coding DNA: TGCGCCAGCAGCCAAGATCGTCAATGGAGTGAGCAGTTCTTC.

This clone showed up just a few times. The V and J genes are TRBV2 and TRBJ1-1; tentative D call: TRBD1 (5 bases). The CDR3 spans 13 residues. Trimming cost V 6 bases and J 3 bases, with 11 bases left between them. Germline lookup yields CDR1 SNHLY and CDR2 FYNNEI. This CDR3 is CASRIREDTEAFF. The CDR3 DNA reads as TGTGCCAGCAGAATCAGGGAGGACACTGAAGCTTTCTTT.

The rearrangement uses TRBV7-9 and TRBJ2-3; 7 nucleotides agree with TRBD1. Germline values: CDR1 SEHNR, CDR2 FQNEAQ (reference sequence). The CDR3 covers 14 residues. V lost 5 bases and J lost 3; bases outside the gene matches: 5. CDR3 nucleotides: TGTGCCAGCAGCCCGACAGGGATAACAGATACGCAGTATTTT. This translates into CASSPTGITDTQYF.

The chain combines TRBV10-3 with TRBJ1-1; D possibly corresponds to TRBD1 (5 bases). From germline, CDR1 is ENHRY and CDR2 SYGVKD. V was shortened by 3 bases and J by 1 base, with 9 bases between the two germline ends. The CDR3 runs 14 residues. The CDR3 reads CAISERDGNTEAFF. CDR3 nucleotides: TGTGCCATCAGTGAACGGGACGGGAACACTGAAGCTTTCTTT.

The chain uses TRBV18 and TRBJ2-7; TRBD1 matches at 7 bases. Looked up from germline, CDR1 is KGHSH and CDR2 is LQKENI. The V and J ends lost 5 bases and 1 base, in that order; junction bases with no gene match: 2. The CDR3 loop spans 13 amino acids. The CDR3 is CASSADRSYEQYF. CDR3 nucleotides: TGTGCCAGCTCAGCGGACAGGTCCTACGAGCAGTACTTC.

The chain has TRBV6-5 and TRBJ2-3, with D possibly TRBD2 on 5 matching bases. The V and J ends lost 6 bases and 2 bases respectively, with 12 bases between them. The CDR3 runs to 14 residues. Germline V gene sequence: CDR1 MNHEY, CDR2 SVGAGI. Here the CDR3 reads CASRPTRFTDTQYF. The CDR3 bases are TGTGCCAGCAGGCCCACTAGGTTCACAGATACGCAGTATTTT.

The V gene is TRBV4-2, the J gene TRBJ1-2; no clear D gene. This CDR3 has 15 amino acids. Trimming removed 1 base from V and 5 bases from J, with 14 bases in between. Germline values: CDR1 LGHNA, CDR2 YNFKEQ. The CDR3 reads CASSQGAEILYGYTF. The DNA for the CDR3 is TGTGCCAGCAGCCAAGGGGCAGAGATTCTTTATGGCTACACCTTC.

This clone has just one count. V gene TRBV6-5 combines with J gene TRBJ2-7, with 9 positions matching TRBD2. Germline V lookup: CDR1 MNHEY, CDR2 SVGAGI. Trimming took 6 bases from V and 2 from J; bases not matched to a gene: 8. The CDR3 is 15 amino acids. The CDR3 region is CASSPRLAGTYEQYF. DNA of the CDR3: TGTGCCAGCAGCCCCCGTCTAGCGGGAACCTACGAGCAGTACTTC.

To note about this clone: Other DNA sequences in this sample translate to the same CDR3. The rearrangement joins TRBV6-1 to TRBJ2-7; D may correspond to TRBD1 or TRBD2 (5 bases each). This CDR3 has 13 residues. From germline, CDR1 is MNHNS and CDR2 SASEGT. V was clipped by 0 bases and J by 3 bases, with 6 bases between them. CDR3 sequence (DNA): TGTGCCAGCAGTGAAGCGAGGGGCTACGAGCAGTACTTC. It encodes CASSEARGYEQYF.

The V call is TRBV20-1, the J call TRBJ2-7; D ambiguous. V was pared by 6 bases and J by 5 bases, with 11 bases between. Germline loops: CDR1 DFQATT, CDR2 SNEGSKA (reference sequence). The CDR3 is made up of 11 amino acids. The CDR3 DNA reads as TGCAGTGCGGCCCCTCGGGACGAGCAGTACTTC. It specifies CSAAPRDEQYF.

V gene TRBV19 combines with J gene TRBJ1-2; 11 bases map to TRBD1. Germline CDR1 reads LNHDA; CDR2 reads SQIVND (reference sequence). J gave up 8 bases and V 6 bases, and 8 bases lay outside the gene matches. This CDR3 is 14 amino acids long. The CDR3 DNA follows: TGTGCCAGTAGCCCCGGACAGGGGGCTTACGGCTACACCTTC. Encoded protein: CASSPGQGAYGYTF.

The genes are TRBV29-1 and TRBJ1-3; possibly TRBD1 for D (5 bases). Trimming left V 6 bases short and J 0 bases short, with 15 bases between. The V gene's germline CDR1 is SQVTM and CDR2 ANQGSEA. The CDR3 contains 15 residues. The CDR3 nucleotides read TGCAGCGTGGCCCCGGAGGGGTACTCTGGAAACACCATATATTTT. This gives the protein CSVAPEGYSGNTIYF.

The sample holds one count of this clone. The V call is TRBV2, the J call TRBJ1-5; D is undetermined. The CDR3 extends over 14 amino acids. Germline V gives CDR1 SNHLY, CDR2 FYNNEI. The V end was cut by 0 bases, the J end by 1 base, with 4 bases between. The CDR3 is CASSEAASNQPQHF. As DNA, the CDR3 is TGTGCCAGCAGTGAAGCGGCCAGCAATCAGCCCCAGCATTTT.

The rearrangement links TRBV7-9 to TRBJ2-3, with D uncertain. Looked up from germline, CDR1 is SEHNR and CDR2 is FQNEAQ (reference sequence). V shed 4 bases and J shed 5 bases, with 16 bases lying between them. The CDR3 is made up of 15 amino acids. CDR3 in DNA: TGTGCCAGCAGCTCCTCGCAGGTGACTGGAGATACGCAGTATTTT. It yields the protein CASSSSQVTGDTQYF.

This clone was seen a handful of times. The chain recombines TRBV2 with TRBJ1-1, with D maybe TRBD1 (6 bases). This CDR3 has 12 residues. V lost 5 bases, J lost 6 bases, and 10 bases lay in between. CDR1 is SNHLY, CDR2 FYNNEI, per germline. The CDR3 bases are TGTGCCAGCAGTCGGGCAGGGGCTGAAGCTTTCTTT. It yields the protein CASSRAGAEAFF.